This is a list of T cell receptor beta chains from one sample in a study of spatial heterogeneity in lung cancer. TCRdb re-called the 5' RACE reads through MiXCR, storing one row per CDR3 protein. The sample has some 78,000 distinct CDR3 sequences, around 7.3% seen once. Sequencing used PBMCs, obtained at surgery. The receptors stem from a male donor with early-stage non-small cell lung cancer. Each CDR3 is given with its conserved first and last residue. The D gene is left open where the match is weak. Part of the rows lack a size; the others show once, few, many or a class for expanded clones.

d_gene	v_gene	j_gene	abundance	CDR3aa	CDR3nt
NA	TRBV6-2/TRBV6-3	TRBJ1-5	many	CASSLMGSGQPQHF	TGTGCCAGCAGTCTCATGGGGTCGGGGCAGCCCCAGCATTTT
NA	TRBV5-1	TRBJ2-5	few	CASSLVPGQETQYF	TGCGCCAGCAGCTTGGTGCCAGGGCAAGAGACCCAGTACTTC
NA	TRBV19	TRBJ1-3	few	CASSITGSGNTIYF	TGTGCCAGTAGTATTACGGGGTCCGGAAACACCATATATTTT
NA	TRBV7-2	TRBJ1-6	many	CASSLVQGYNSPLHF	TGTGCCAGCAGCTTAGTACAGGGTTATAATTCACCCCTCCACTTT
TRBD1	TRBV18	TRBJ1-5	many	CASSTDRDQPQHF	TGTGCCAGCTCGACGGACAGGGATCAGCCCCAGCATTTT
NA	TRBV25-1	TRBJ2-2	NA	CASSELTNTGELFF	TGTGCCAGCAGTGAACTTACGAACACCGGGGAGCTGTTTTTT
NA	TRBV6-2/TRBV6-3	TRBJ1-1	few	CASSYLQGGQMNTEAFF	TGTGCCAGCAGTTACCTTCAGGGAGGTCAGATGAACACTGAAGCTTTCTTT
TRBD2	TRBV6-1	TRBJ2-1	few	CASSEGEAGGQGGFF	TGTGCCAGCAGTGAGGGAGAGGCGGGAGGTCAAGGGGGGTTCTTC
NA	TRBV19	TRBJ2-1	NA	CASSRGPNEQFF	TGTGCCAGTAGCCGGGGGCCCAATGAGCAGTTCTTC
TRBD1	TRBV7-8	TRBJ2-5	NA	CASSLTTGSIQETQYF	TGTGCCAGCAGCCTGACGACAGGGTCGATTCAAGAGACCCAGTACTTC
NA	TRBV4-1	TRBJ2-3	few	CASSQDWVRGGSSPDTQYF	TGCGCCAGCAGCCAAGATTGGGTTAGAGGGGGGAGCTCTCCAGATACGCAGTATTTT
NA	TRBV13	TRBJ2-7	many	CASSLGSENEQYF	TGTGCCAGCAGCTTGGGGTCGGAGAACGAGCAGTACTTC
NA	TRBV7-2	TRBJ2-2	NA	CASSLWSDGELFF	TGTGCCAGCAGCTTATGGTCGGACGGGGAGCTGTTTTTT
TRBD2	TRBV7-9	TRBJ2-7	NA	CASTNIAGGRSEQYF	TGTGCCAGCACCAACATAGCGGGAGGTCGGTCCGAGCAGTACTTC
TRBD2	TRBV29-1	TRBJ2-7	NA	CSVLTGTSGSSYEQYF	TGCAGCGTTCTTACCGGGACTAGCGGAAGCTCCTACGAGCAGTACTTC
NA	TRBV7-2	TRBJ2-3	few	CASSINSADTQYF	TGTGCCAGCAGCATTAATAGCGCAGATACGCAGTATTTT
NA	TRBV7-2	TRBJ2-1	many	CASSLEGSRNEQFF	TGTGCCAGCAGCTTAGAAGGCTCCCGGAATGAGCAGTTCTTC
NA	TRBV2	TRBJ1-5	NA	CASSDIPGGDQPQHF	TGTGCCAGCAGTGACATCCCCGGGGGTGATCAGCCCCAGCATTTT
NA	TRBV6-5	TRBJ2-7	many	CASSSGTWAYEQYF	TGTGCCAGCAGTTCCGGGACTTGGGCCTACGAGCAGTACTTC
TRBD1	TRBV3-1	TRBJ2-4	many	CASTGGQNIQYF	TGTGCCAGTACAGGGGGCCAGAACATTCAGTACTTC
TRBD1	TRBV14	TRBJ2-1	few	CASSQYSGTGTYNEQFF	TGTGCCAGCAGCCAATATTCTGGGACAGGGACCTACAATGAGCAGTTCTTC
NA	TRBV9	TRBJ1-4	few	CASSVRGMDEKLFF	TGTGCCAGCAGCGTGAGGGGGATGGATGAAAAACTGTTTTTT
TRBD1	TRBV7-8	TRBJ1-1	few	CASSPAGTGVVTEAFF	TGTGCCAGCAGCCCAGCCGGGACAGGGGTCGTCACTGAAGCTTTCTTT
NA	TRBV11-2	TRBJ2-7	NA	CASSLDPGLNVYEQYF	TGTGCCAGCAGCTTAGACCCCGGCCTCAACGTCTACGAGCAGTACTTC
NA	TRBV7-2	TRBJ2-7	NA	CASSLEGRANPYEQYF	TGTGCCAGCAGCTTAGAAGGCAGGGCTAACCCCTACGAGCAGTACTTC
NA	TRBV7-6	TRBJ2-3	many	CASSLAVTDTQYF	TGTGCCAGCAGCTTAGCGGTGACTGATACGCAGTATTTT
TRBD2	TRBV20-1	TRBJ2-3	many	CSARDPGAGGGDTQYF	TGCAGTGCTAGAGACCCGGGGGCGGGAGGGGGAGATACGCAGTATTTT
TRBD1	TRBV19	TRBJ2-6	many	CASSIEGQGVLTF	TGTGCCAGTAGTATAGAAGGACAGGGAGTCCTGACTTTC
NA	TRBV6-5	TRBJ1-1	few	CASSYSVGNTEAFF	TGTGCCAGCAGTTACTCGGTGGGGAACACTGAAGCTTTCTTT
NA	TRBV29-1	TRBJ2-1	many	CSVLGHPSSYNEQFF	TGCAGCGTCCTGGGCCATCCAAGCTCCTACAATGAGCAGTTCTTC
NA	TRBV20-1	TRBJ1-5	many	CSASEGQGGQPQHF	TGCAGTGCTAGTGAGGGGCAGGGCGGTCAGCCCCAGCATTTT
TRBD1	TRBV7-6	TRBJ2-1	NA	CASSLEGTGVYNEQFF	TGTGCCAGCAGCTTAGAGGGTACAGGGGTCTACAATGAGCAGTTCTTC
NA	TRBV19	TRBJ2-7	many	CASSVGGMGPYEQYF	TGTGCCAGTAGCGTGGGCGGGATGGGCCCCTACGAGCAGTACTTC
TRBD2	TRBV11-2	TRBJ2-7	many	CASSLTSGILRGNEQYF	TGTGCCAGCAGCTTAACTAGCGGGATCCTCCGGGGGAACGAGCAGTACTTC
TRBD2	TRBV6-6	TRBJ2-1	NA	CASSGLAGDAYNEKFF	TGTGCCAGCAGTGGACTAGCGGGAGATGCTTACAATGAGAAGTTCTTC
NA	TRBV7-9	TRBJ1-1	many	CASSLNVDTEAFF	TGTGCCAGCAGCTTAAACGTAGACACTGAAGCTTTCTTT
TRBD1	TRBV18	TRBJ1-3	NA	CASSPGQGAAGNTIYF	TGTGCCAGCTCACCTGGACAGGGGGCAGCGGGAAACACCATATATTTT
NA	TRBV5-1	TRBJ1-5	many	CASSLGWEIGQPQHF	TGCGCCAGCAGCTTGGGATGGGAAATAGGCCAGCCCCAGCATTTT
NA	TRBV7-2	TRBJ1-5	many	CASSRNPYSNQPQHF	TGTGCCAGCAGTCGTAATCCGTATAGCAATCAGCCCCAGCATTTT
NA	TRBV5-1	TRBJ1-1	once	CASSILAMYTEAFF	TGCGCCAGCAGCATCCTCGCCATGTACACTGAAGCTTTCTTT
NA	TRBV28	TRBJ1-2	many	CASSPRGGYTF	TGTGCCAGCAGTCCGCGGGGTGGCTACACCTTC
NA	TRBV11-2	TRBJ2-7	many	CASSLESRPIYEQYF	TGTGCCAGCAGCTTAGAATCGCGGCCAATCTACGAGCAGTACTTC
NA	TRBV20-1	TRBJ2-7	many	CSAKVPGLFYEQYF	TGCAGTGCTAAGGTTCCGGGCCTATTCTACGAGCAGTACTTC
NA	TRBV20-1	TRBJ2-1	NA	CSAQPLPGNAFF	TGCAGTGCTCAGCCACTACCCGGAAACGCGTTCTTC
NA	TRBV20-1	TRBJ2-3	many	CSARKLDTQYF	TGCAGTGCTAGAAAGTTGGATACGCAGTATTTT
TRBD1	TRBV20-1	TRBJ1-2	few	CSARDTGGDYSEYYGYTF	TGCAGTGCTAGGGATACAGGGGGCGACTATTCGGAATACTATGGCTACACCTTC
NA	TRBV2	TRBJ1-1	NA	CASSADTATEAFF	TGTGCCAGCAGCGCGGATACGGCGACTGAAGCTTTCTTT
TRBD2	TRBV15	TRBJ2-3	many	CATSRDRAGISTDTQYF	TGTGCCACCAGCAGAGATCGAGCGGGGATTAGCACAGATACGCAGTATTTT
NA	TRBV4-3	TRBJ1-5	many	CASSQDRQQPQHF	TGCGCCAGCAGCCAAGATAGGCAGCAGCCCCAGCATTTT
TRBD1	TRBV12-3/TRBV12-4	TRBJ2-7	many	CASSRPGQGAYEQYF	TGTGCCAGCAGTCGACCGGGACAGGGGGCCTACGAGCAGTACTTC
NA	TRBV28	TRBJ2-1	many	CASSMRQVVSYNEQFF	TGTGCCAGCAGCATGAGGCAGGTCGTATCCTACAATGAGCAGTTCTTC
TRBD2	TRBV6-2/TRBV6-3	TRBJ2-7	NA	CASSRVRVTSGYEQYF	TGTGCCAGCAGTCGTGTCCGCGTGACTAGCGGCTACGAGCAGTACTTC
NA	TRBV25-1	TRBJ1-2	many	CASSVGTYYGYTF	TGTGCCAGCAGTGTCGGGACGTACTATGGCTACACCTTC
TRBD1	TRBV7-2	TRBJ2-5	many	CASSSQQTGPQETQYF	TGTGCCAGCAGCTCGCAGCAGACAGGGCCTCAAGAGACCCAGTACTTC
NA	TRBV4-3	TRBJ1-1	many	CASSPVWGRDTEAFF	TGCGCCAGCAGCCCAGTTTGGGGAAGGGACACTGAAGCTTTCTTT
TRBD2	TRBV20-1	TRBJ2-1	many	CSASIASGRTYNEQFF	TGCAGTGCTAGTATCGCTAGCGGGAGAACTTACAATGAGCAGTTCTTC
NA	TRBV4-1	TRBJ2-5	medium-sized	CASSPGLQETQYF	TGCGCCAGCAGCCCCGGTTTGCAAGAGACCCAGTACTTC
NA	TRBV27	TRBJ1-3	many	CASSYFQGDTIYF	TGTGCCAGCAGCTATTTCCAGGGAGACACCATATATTTT